This T cell receptor (beta chain) was observed in a study of CD8 T cells in ankylosing spondylitis. The study's findings and limits: Relatively scarce in peripheral blood, disease-linked clones were CD8+.

Preparation of TCR beta libraries was done by quantitative 5'-RACE with molecular barcodes. TCRdb re-derived calls from the 5' RACE reads in MiXCR, one entry per CDR3 protein. The table has about 360,000 distinct CDR3 sequences, over 12% seen once; the top ten hold 1.1%. Germline V lookup: CDR1 SQVTM, CDR2 ANQGSEA. V gave up 4 bases and J gave up 4 bases, with 4 bases separating them. The CDR3 is made up of 10 amino acids. With regard to this clonotype: The antigen is undetermined.

The material sequenced was blood, either unsorted or a sorted T cell fraction (not recorded which). This clonotype originated in a male donor with ankylosing spondylitis or in good health (not recorded which). This chain uses TRBV29-1 with TRBJ1-1; D gene uncertain. DNA of the CDR3: TGCAGCGTTGGGACCACTGAAGCTTTCTTT. It yields the protein CSVGTTEAFF.